The rows below give T cell receptor beta chains drawn from one sample of a study of blood T cell repertoires in COVID-19. Only in-frame clones appear in the TCRdb table, and some are missing; sequencing was by immunoSEQ multiplex PCR. The data contain 20,000 to 25,000 clones, 84% of them seen just once; the ten biggest clones take up 3.2%. Material for sequencing was peripheral blood. The receptors shown here come from a middle-aged man with acute or convalescent COVID-19. Each CDR3 is given with its conserved first and last residue.

TRBV5-1,CASSRGGFETQYF
TRBV6-4,CASSESTGVIDTQYF
TRBV5-4,CASSSVGGGNEKLFF
TRBV7-2,CASSHAGVNYGYTF
TRBV6-5,CASSSPGGAAGYTF
TRBV5-1,CASSLASSGRSGEQYF
TRBV12-3/TRBV12-4,CASSLRMDTEAFF
TRBV5-6,CASSPSPGGYGYTF
TRBV6-5,CAGAIGETQYF
TRBV12-3/TRBV12-4,CASSVRGTEAFF
TRBV24-1,CATSDYQGAGELFF
TRBV4-3,CASSQAGAGYGYTF
TRBV12-5,CASGLDSSYNEQFF
TRBV19,CASRLSGLSGANVLTF
TRBV5-1,CASTDSRSETQYF
TRBV19,CASSIADNQPQHF
TRBV6-5,CASSLGREETQYF
TRBV30,CAWSITGNTEAFF
TRBV5-8,CASSGGQGPAYNEQFF